Below, one TCR beta chain is given with its context. The data originate from a study of blood T cell repertoires in COVID-19. Study-wide background: Spain, Italy and the United States supplied samples that represented acute and convalescent COVID-19. T cells, B-cell-depleted T cells, or PBMCs provided the cDNA or gDNA that served as material.

Per germline, CDR1 MNHEY and CDR2 SMNVEV (reference sequence). Unmatched junction bases numbered 13, after V lost 6 bases and J lost 3 bases. This CDR3 comprises 16 residues. Original analysis: Nucleated cell counts were estimated from reference gene primer amplification. Libraries were prepared by immunoSEQ multiplex PCR; TCRdb keeps only in-frame clonotypes and omits some of them. V and J calls and clone size are copied from that table; D and trimming were computed from the DNA. The table has roughly 87,000 clones, 89% seen once. The source is a woman aged 80 or older with active COVID-19. J is TRBJ2-7 and V is TRBV27; 8 bases agree with TRBD2. The specimen was peripheral blood. The CDR3 DNA is TGTGCCAGCAGCGGGAGGGGACCGGACCAGTTCTACGAGCAGTACTTC. It translates to CASSGRGPDQFYEQYF.